Listed below are T cell receptor beta chains from one sample, sequenced in a study of cytomegalovirus exposure and HLA in healthy donors. Repertoires were generated with immunoSEQ multiplex PCR, while TCRdb's copy carries only in-frame clones and drops some. In the table there are about 68,000 clones, roughly nine tenths of which are singletons. Sequencing was performed on PBMCs. The receptors here all came from a man aged 18 to 29 in good health and CMV-seronegative. Each CDR3 is given without its conserved first and last residue. Fields, in order: V gene, J gene, CDR3 protein.

>TRBV28|TRBJ1-4
ASRPPGANEKLF
>TRBV13|TRBJ2-1
ASSLYHNEQF
>TRBV5-1|TRBJ2-1
ASSQTSGTYNEQF
>TRBV4-3|TRBJ2-7
ASSTGTGYYEQY
>TRBV5-6|TRBJ2-7
ASSLPLAGVRAYEQY
>TRBV11-2|TRBJ2-1
ASSWRGWGLEHYNEQF
>TRBV10-3|TRBJ2-1
AISAGSGSRSEYNEQF
>TRBV29-1|TRBJ2-3
SGNPRGSTDTQY
>TRBV5-1|TRBJ2-2
ATRVLAVGAGELF
>TRBV19|TRBJ1-1
ASSQQGQVGEAF
>TRBV7-2|TRBJ2-7
ASSDRSSYEQY
>TRBV7-8|TRBJ2-7
ASSLGHRSYEQY
>TRBV9|TRBJ2-3
ASSVAVSATDTQY
>TRBV5-1|TRBJ2-5
ASSLVIDRKEETQY
>TRBV7-2|TRBJ1-1
ASSSVYSTEAF
>TRBV4-2|TRBJ1-2
ASSQDLAGGNYGYT
>TRBV9|TRBJ2-1
ASSVGLAEGGEQF
>TRBV6-4|TRBJ2-1
ASRGPGLVISYNEQF
>TRBV5-4|TRBJ2-1
ASSFGTGWGNEQF
>TRBV19|TRBJ1-1
ASSAHRGKGTEAF
>TRBV27|TRBJ2-7
ASMLAGAGYEQY
>TRBV27|TRBJ2-7
ASSLWDRGGEQY
>TRBV7-3|TRBJ2-7
ASSFGTSGYEQY
>TRBV19|TRBJ2-7
ASRNTAYEQY
>TRBV27|TRBJ1-5
ASSLGRGFQPQH
>TRBV7-8|TRBJ2-2
ASSPSPRLYTGELF
>TRBV7-3|TRBJ1-3
ASSENFSGNTIY
>TRBV5-5|TRBJ2-6
ASSVRRGLADSSGANVLT
>TRBV5-1|TRBJ2-1
ASAAAGTSSYNEQF
>TRBV19|TRBJ2-7
ATTKVAGGKEQY
>TRBV2|TRBJ2-3
ASIASTDTQY
>TRBV7-9|TRBJ2-5
ASNLGTSGVLGVETQY
>TRBV19|TRBJ1-5
ASSILTVNSNQPQH
>TRBV9|TRBJ2-7
ASSPSGRAIYEQY
>TRBV10-3|TRBJ2-1
AISASGLSYNEQF
>TRBV5-1|TRBJ1-5
ASSFRQGDQPQH
>TRBV11-3|TRBJ2-1
ASSLDLSGEQF
>TRBV30|TRBJ1-1
AWNRVVEAF
>TRBV28|TRBJ2-7
ASSLSHEQY
>TRBV7-2|TRBJ2-7
ASSLVGGVYEQY
>TRBV30|TRBJ1-1
AGTRTGECRD
>TRBV9|TRBJ2-5
ASSVDSSGRATWETQY
>TRBV19|TRBJ2-4
ASSTRAPGRVNIQY
>TRBV19|TRBJ1-2
ASSPAGRNYGYT
>TRBV2|TRBJ1-1
ASSTIKAF
>TRBV16|TRBJ2-1
ASSQWVGLAEYNEQF
>TRBV5-1|TRBJ2-7
ASSFLDTPYEQY
>TRBV9|TRBJ1-1
ASSVESGTAF
>TRBV9|TRBJ2-1
ASSGRRLADLYYNEQF
>TRBV4-3|TRBJ2-7
ASSQDFGSYEQY